Presented here are 18 T cell receptor beta chains from one specimen sequenced in a study of blood T cell repertoires in COVID-19. Here immunoSEQ multiplex PCR was the method, and the copy in TCRdb shows in-frame clones only, minus some. The table includes about 130,000 clones, 84% detected once. The sequenced sample was peripheral blood. Receptors were obtained from a woman aged 55-75 years with acute or convalescent COVID-19.

This chain links TRBV2 with TRBJ1-3; D might be TRBD1 (5 bases). Trimming shortened V by 3 bases and J by 2 bases, and 8 bases separated the two germline ends. The CDR3 covers 14 residues. Germline CDR1 SNHLY, CDR2 FYNNEI. The CDR3 reads CASSDSRAGNTIYF. The CDR3 DNA reads as TGTGCCAGCAGTGACTCCAGGGCTGGAAACACCATATATTTT. Combining the CDR3 with reference TRBV2 and TRBJ1-3 gives the whole variable domain EPEVTQTPSHQVTQMGQEVILRCVPISNHLYFYWYRQILGQKVEFLVSFYNNEISEKSEIFDDQFSVERPDGSNFTLKIRSTKLEDSAMYFCASSDSRAGNTIYFGEGSWLTVV.

The chain recombines TRBV9 with TRBJ1-3, with no clear D. CDR1 SGDLS and CDR2 YYNGEE come from the germline V gene. Trimming pared 3 bases from V and 0 bases from J, leaving 7 bases between. This CDR3 has 14 amino acids. CDR3 region: CASSASYSGNTIYF. DNA for the CDR3: TGTGCCAGCAGCGCCTCCTACTCTGGAAACACCATATATTTT.

This clone was picked up one time. The chain carries TRBV13 and TRBJ1-2, with D possibly being TRBD1 (6 bases). Germline CDR1 and CDR2: PRHDT and FYEKMQ (reference sequence). Trimming stripped 4 bases from V and 7 bases from J, with 13 bases between. This CDR3 comprises 13 residues. The CDR3 reads CASSSGGLSGYTF. As DNA, the CDR3 is TGTGCCAGCAGCTCCGGGGGGCTCTCTGGCTACACCTTC. The whole variable domain, filled in from reference TRBV13 and TRBJ1-2, reads AAGVIQSPRHLIKEKRETATLKCYPIPRHDTVYWYQQGPGQDPQFLISFYEKMQSDKGSIPDRFSAQQFSDYHSELNMSSLELGDSALYFCASSSGGLSGYTFGSGTRLTVV.

The chain links TRBV28 to TRBJ2-7; TRBD2 matches 13 bases. Per the germline V gene, CDR1 is MDHEN and CDR2 is SYDVKM. The ends lost 5 bases at V and 3 bases at J; junction bases unmatched: 7. The CDR3 totals 16 residues. The CDR3 loop is CASSPWTSGGLYEQYF. CDR3 DNA sequence: TGTGCCAGCAGTCCTTGGACTAGCGGGGGCCTCTACGAGCAGTACTTC.

The chain links TRBV5-4 to TRBJ2-2, with a weak D call TRBD1 (6 bases). CDR3 length: 13 residues. The V and J ends lost 4 bases and 7 bases respectively, with 11 bases between them. Germline assignment: CDR1 SGHNT and CDR2 YYREEE (reference sequence). Written as DNA, the CDR3 is TGTGCCAGCAGCGAACAGGGTATCGGGGAGCTGTTTTTT. Protein product: CASSEQGIGELFF.

This clone was observed a handful of times. The chain is built from TRBV24-1 and TRBJ2-3, with a tentative D call TRBD2 (5 bases). Germline loops: CDR1 KGHDR, CDR2 SFDVKD. V was trimmed by 5 bases and J by 2 bases, leaving 13 bases between them. The CDR3 has 15 amino acids. CDR3 sequence (DNA): TGTGCCACCAGTGGGATGGGAGTCCACACAGATACGCAGTATTTT. This encodes CATSGMGVHTDTQYF.

The rearrangement uses TRBV14 and TRBJ2-7; 11 bases are a match to TRBD2. This CDR3 contains 16 residues. Germline lookup yields CDR1 SGHDN and CDR2 FVKESK. The V gene end was trimmed by 4 bases and the J gene end by 2 bases; junction bases not matched to a gene: 7. The DNA for the CDR3 is TGTGCCAGCAGCCCCCTTAGCGGGGGGGTAACCTACGAGCAGTACTTC. It translates to CASSPLSGGVTYEQYF.

The chain has TRBV19 and TRBJ2-5, with a possible D match to TRBD1 (6 bases). Germline CDR1 reads LNHDA; CDR2 reads SQIVND (reference sequence). V shed 10 bases and J shed 5 bases, with 17 bases lying between them. The CDR3 is 13 amino acids. CDR3 DNA sequence: TGTGCCACCTCGCCTGTCAGGGGTGAGACCCAGTACTTC. Translating it yields CATSPVRGETQYF. Based on the CDR3 plus reference TRBV19 and TRBJ2-5, the full variable domain is DGGITQSPKYLFRKEGQNVTLSCEQNLNHDAMYWYRQDPGQGLRLIYYSQIVNDFQKGDIAEGYSVSREKKESFPLTVTSAQKNPTAFYLCATSPVRGETQYFGPGTRLLVL.

This chain uses TRBV5-6 with TRBJ2-7; weak D call: TRBD1 (5 bases). The CDR3 has 14 residues. The V gene lost 2 bases and the J gene lost 3 bases, with 12 bases spanning the gap. The germline V gene encodes CDR1 SGHDT and CDR2 YYEEEE. The CDR3 bases are TGTGCCAGCAGCTTCGCGGCAGACAGCTACGAGCAGTACTTC. This sequence encodes CASSFAADSYEQYF.

The chain couples TRBV6-5 to TRBJ1-6; maybe TRBD1 (6 bases). CDR1 and CDR2 (germline): MNHEY, SVGAGI. The CDR3 contains 15 residues. Trimming took 6 bases from V and 9 from J, leaving 18 bases between them. The CDR3 region is CASRFLTGRSSPLHF. CDR3 bases: TGTGCCAGCAGATTCTTAACAGGGAGATCTTCACCCCTCCACTTT.

J is TRBJ1-1 and V is TRBV9; weak D call: TRBD1 (5 bases). Trimming shortened V by 0 bases and J by 1 base, and 10 bases separated the two germline ends. The CDR3 covers 15 residues. CDR1 is SGDLS and CDR2 is YYNGEE in the germline V gene. As DNA, the CDR3 is TGTGCCAGCAGCGTAGTAGGGCAGGGGAACACTGAAGCTTTCTTT. The encoded protein is CASSVVGQGNTEAFF.

CDR3: CASSPGTGAPEAFF. As DNA, the CDR3 is TGTGCCAGCAGCCCGGGGACAGGGGCCCCTGAAGCTTTCTTT. The chain couples TRBV13 to TRBJ1-1; 10 bases fit TRBD1. With 5 bases clipped from V and 6 bases from J, the junction kept 6 bases outside the gene matches. This CDR3 spans 14 amino acids. Germline assignment: CDR1 PRHDT and CDR2 FYEKMQ (reference sequence).

This rearrangement joins TRBV19 to TRBJ1-2, with TRBD1 identical over 10 bases. Germline assignment: CDR1 LNHDA and CDR2 SQIVND (reference sequence). The ends lost 6 bases at V and 3 bases at J; junction bases unmatched: 4. The CDR3 loop spans 14 amino acids. The CDR3 DNA is TGTGCCAGTAGCCGGACAGGGGGAGACTATGGCTACACCTTC. The encoded protein is CASSRTGGDYGYTF.

This clone turned up a few times. The gene calls are TRBV6-6 and TRBJ1-2; TRBD1 matches 10 bases. Losses at the gene ends were 6 bases for V and 2 bases for J; bases not matched to a gene: 6. From germline, CDR1 is MNHNY and CDR2 SVGAGI (reference sequence). The CDR3 runs to 15 residues. The CDR3 DNA sequence: TGTGCCAGCAGATCGGGACAGGGGACCAACTATGGCTACACCTTC. Its protein is CASRSGQGTNYGYTF.

V gene TRBV30 combines with J gene TRBJ1-5; the D gene is possibly TRBD1 (5 bases). V shed 7 bases and J shed 2 bases, with 15 bases lying between them. The CDR3 is 14 amino acids. The germline V gene encodes CDR1 GTSNPN and CDR2 SVGIG (reference sequence). The CDR3 nucleotides are TGTGCCTCCCAGGGCGGGGGACGCAATCAGCCCCAGCATTTT. It codes for CASQGGGRNQPQHF.

This clone has a single count. The V gene is TRBV6-5, the J gene TRBJ1-5; TRBD1 is a possible D gene (6 bases). Germline V gene sequence: CDR1 MNHEY, CDR2 SVGAGI. CDR3 size: 15 residues. V lost 7 bases to trimming and J lost 1 base, with 14 bases between them. The CDR3 DNA sequence: TGTGCCAGCACCAAGGGAGGGGGGAGCAATCAGCCCCAGCATTTT. As protein: CASTKGGGSNQPQHF.

V usage is TRBV5-1 and J usage is TRBJ1-2; D remains ambiguous. The CDR3 totals 14 residues. V gave up 0 bases and J gave up 4 bases, with 10 bases separating them. The germline gives CDR1 SGHRS, CDR2 YFSETQ. The CDR3 sequence is CASSLEDTFYGYTF. For the CDR3, the DNA is TGCGCCAGCAGCTTGGAAGACACCTTCTATGGCTACACCTTC.

The chain combines TRBV5-6 with TRBJ2-5, with D maybe TRBD1 (6 bases). The ends were cut back, 0 bases at V and 7 bases at J, with 10 bases in the middle. Germline loops: CDR1 SGHDT, CDR2 YYEEEE. The CDR3 totals 13 residues. The CDR3 reads CASSLAGDRTQYF. The CDR3 DNA sequence: TGTGCCAGCAGCTTGGCAGGGGATAGGACCCAGTACTTC.